The 8 T cell receptor beta chains below come from one sample, sequenced in a study of cytomegalovirus exposure and HLA in healthy donors. Clones were sequenced by immunoSEQ multiplex PCR, and TCRdb holds only the in-frame ones, with some missing. In the table there are over 150,000 clones, 85% of which are singletons. Source material: PBMCs. The receptors derive from a man between 18 and 29 years old in good health and CMV-seropositive.

The chain combines TRBV29-1 with TRBJ2-7, with 8 bases lining up with TRBD2. CDR1 is SQVTM and CDR2 is ANQGSEA in the germline V gene. The CDR3 is 14 amino acids. Germline trimming cut 6 bases from V and 2 bases from J; bases unmatched to any gene: 9. CDR3 protein: CSVELAASPYEQYF. For the CDR3, the DNA is TGCAGCGTCGAACTAGCGGCTAGTCCCTACGAGCAGTACTTC.

The chain is built from TRBV7-9 and TRBJ2-7; maybe TRBD1 (6 bases). The ends were cut back, 5 bases at V and 5 bases at J, with 19 bases in the middle. Germline V gives CDR1 SEHNR, CDR2 FQNEAQ (reference sequence). This CDR3 spans 15 amino acids. The CDR3, as DNA: TGTGCCAGCAGCGAACATCAGGGGAGAGACCACGAGCAGTACTTC. Its protein product is CASSEHQGRDHEQYF.

The chain is built from TRBV7-9 and TRBJ2-5; D is possibly TRBD2 (5 bases). CDR3 size: 14 residues. Germline V gene lookup returns CDR1 SEHNR and CDR2 FQNEAQ (reference sequence). V was trimmed by 2 bases and J by 1 base, leaving 8 bases between them. The CDR3 region is CASSLLGVQETQYF. The CDR3 DNA sequence: TGTGCCAGCAGCTTACTCGGGGTCCAAGAGACCCAGTACTTC. Based on the CDR3 plus reference TRBV7-9 and TRBJ2-5, the full variable domain is DTGVSQNPRHKITKRGQNVTFRCDPISEHNRLYWYRQTLGQGPEFLTYFQNEAQLEKSRLLSDRFSAERPKGSFSTLEIQRTEQGDSAMYLCASSLLGVQETQYFGPGTRLLVL.

With respect to this clone: The germline gene is not matched at one end of the junction; a read error may be the cause. This sequence joins TRBV11-2 and TRBJ1-1, with 7 bases matching TRBD1. The CDR3 loop spans 13 amino acids. Germline V gives CDR1 SGHAT, CDR2 FQNNGV. The CDR3 is CASSLNDRAIAFF. CDR3 coding DNA: TGTGCCAGCAGCTTAAACGACAGGGCGATAGCTTTTTTT.

This sequence joins TRBV28 and TRBJ2-7, with D possibly matching TRBD2 (6 bases). V was trimmed by 4 bases and J by 4 bases, leaving 17 bases between them. Germline-derived CDR1 and CDR2 are MDHEN and SYDVKM. CDR3 length: 15 residues. The CDR3 reads CASSSMKGREYEQYF. In DNA, the CDR3 is TGTGCCAGCAGTTCGATGAAGGGGCGGGAATACGAGCAGTACTTC.

DNA for the CDR3: TGTGCCAGCAGCTTCGTTGGGAGGGAGCAGTACTTC. It is translated as CASSFVGREQYF. The chain links TRBV7-6 to TRBJ2-7; maybe TRBD2 (6 bases). CDR1 and CDR2 from the germline V gene are SGHVS and FNYEAQ. The CDR3 length is 12 residues. The V end lost 3 bases, the J end lost 7 bases, and 10 bases lay between the germline ends.

The V and J genes are TRBV7-9 and TRBJ2-7; D is possibly TRBD1 (6 bases). Germline V CDR1 and CDR2: SEHNR, FQNEAQ (reference sequence). This CDR3 region has 15 residues. V lost 1 base and J 1 base, leaving 11 bases between the germline ends. The CDR3 here is CASSLVGQGSYEQYF. For the CDR3, the DNA is TGTGCCAGCAGCTTAGTTGGCCAGGGGTCCTACGAGCAGTACTTC.

The chain is built from TRBV11-1 and TRBJ1-2, with D perhaps TRBD1 (5 bases). The CDR3 has 16 residues. V lost 5 bases and J 1 base, leaving 17 bases between the germline ends. Per germline, CDR1 SGHAT and CDR2 FQDESV (reference sequence). The CDR3 region is CASSQVPGDSNYGYTF. DNA for the CDR3: TGTGCCAGCAGCCAGGTACCGGGCGACAGTAACTATGGCTACACCTTC.